The 23 T cell receptor beta chains below were found in one sample sequenced in a study of blood T cells in healthy people across ages. The second PCR ran roughly 7 to 12 cycles with a sample-barcoded 5' primer and J-beta primers. A single record per CDR3 protein comes from TCRdb applying MiXCR to the 5' RACE reads. The sample records around 1.7 million distinct CDR3 sequences, under 30% being singletons. Sequenced input: blood. The receptors were sampled from a woman aged 30 to 39 in good health.

Only a few counts were recorded for this clonotype. This chain joins TRBV20-1 and TRBJ2-7; 13 bases are a match to TRBD2. The CDR3 spans 16 residues. After removal of 0 bases from V and 3 bases from J, the junction contained 5 bases not matched to a gene. Germline V lookup: CDR1 DFQATT, CDR2 SNEGSKA (reference sequence). In DNA, the CDR3 is TGCAGTGCTAGAGACAGGAGGACTAGCGGGAGCTACGAGCAGTACTTC. Residues: CSARDRRTSGSYEQYF.

There are a few counts of this clonotype. The chain recombines TRBV3-1 with TRBJ2-1; D tentatively reads TRBD1 or TRBD2 (7 bases each). V was trimmed by 2 bases and J by 1 base, leaving 9 bases between them. Germline assignment: CDR1 LGHDT and CDR2 YNNKEL (reference sequence). The CDR3 sequence is 15 residues long. The CDR3 loop reads CASSQQGGSYNEQFF. CDR3 coding DNA: TGTGCCAGCAGCCAACAGGGGGGGTCCTACAATGAGCAGTTCTTC.

The rearrangement joins TRBV20-1 to TRBJ2-1; 8 positions agree with TRBD1. The CDR3 is made up of 15 amino acids. J was trimmed by 0 bases and V by 6 bases; bases with no gene match: 7. Germline V gives CDR1 DFQATT, CDR2 SNEGSKA (reference sequence). In DNA, the CDR3 is TGCAGTGCCAGCACGGACAGGGACTCCTACAATGAGCAGTTCTTC. The encoded protein is CSASTDRDSYNEQFF.

The chain links TRBV5-5 to TRBJ2-2, with D uncertain. The ends were cut back, 2 bases at V and 4 bases at J, with 9 bases in the middle. Germline CDR1 and CDR2: SGHKS and YYEKEE (reference sequence). This CDR3 has 14 residues. This CDR3 is CASSFGPGTGELFF. The CDR3 DNA reads as TGTGCCAGCAGCTTTGGGCCGGGCACCGGGGAGCTGTTTTTT.

This clonotype was seen at least ten times. V and J are TRBV6-5 and TRBJ2-7; D uncertain. The CDR3 has 12 amino acids. V lost 7 bases to trimming and J lost 3 bases, with 10 bases between them. Germline V gene lookup returns CDR1 MNHEY and CDR2 SVGAGI. The CDR3 loop is CASNKDVYEQYF. In DNA, the CDR3 is TGTGCCAGCAACAAGGACGTCTACGAGCAGTACTTC.

This clonotype occurred a few times. The genes are TRBV21-1 and TRBJ2-7; the table names TRBD1, a call not compared with the DNA. TRBV21-1 is a listed pseudogene. This CDR3 is 14 amino acids long. The CDR3 DNA follows: TGTGCCAGCAGCGGGGGACGGAGGATCTACGAGCAGTACTTC. It is translated as CASSGGRRIYEQYF.

The chain employs TRBV20-1 and TRBJ1-6, with TRBD1 as a possible D gene (5 bases). CDR1 is DFQATT, CDR2 SNEGSKA, per germline (reference sequence). V dropped 5 bases and J dropped 14 bases, with 22 bases sitting between them. This CDR3 is built from 14 residues. The CDR3 spells CSAPTAEGDVTLHF. The CDR3 DNA reads as TGCAGTGCTCCGACAGCGGAAGGGGACGTCACCCTCCACTTT.

The chain links TRBV5-1 to TRBJ2-7, with D hard to call. The CDR3 has 14 amino acids. Germline lookup yields CDR1 SGHRS and CDR2 YFSETQ. Trimming stripped 4 bases from V and 1 base from J, with 12 bases between. The CDR3 loop reads CASSPDGFSYEQYF. CDR3 coding DNA: TGCGCCAGCAGCCCCGACGGATTTTCCTACGAGCAGTACTTC. Drawing the rest from reference TRBV5-1 and TRBJ2-7, the complete variable domain is KAGVTQTPRYLIKTRGQQVTLSCSPISGHRSVSWYQQTPGQGLQFLFEYFSETQRNKGNFPGRFSGRQFSNSRSEMNVSTLELGDSALYLCASSPDGFSYEQYFGPGTRLTVT.

This clonotype was picked up a small number of times. CDR3: CASSQDLTRGASDTQYF. The CDR3 DNA follows: TGCGCCAGCAGCCAAGATCTTACGCGGGGGGCCTCAGATACGCAGTATTTT. This rearrangement joins TRBV4-1 to TRBJ2-3; 8 nucleotides match TRBD2. CDR3 length: 17 residues. With V trimmed by 0 bases and J by 4 bases, 9 bases remained unmatched. Germline-derived CDR1 and CDR2 are MGHRA and YSYEKL.

This clonotype has a count of ten or more. V gene TRBV29-1 combines with J gene TRBJ1-1, with D uncertain. The CDR3 is 14 amino acids. Germline V CDR1 and CDR2: SQVTM, ANQGSEA. Trimming stripped 6 bases from V and 3 bases from J, with 17 bases between. The CDR3 sequence is CSVGNSVDYTEAFF. In DNA, the CDR3 is TGCAGCGTGGGGAATTCGGTGGATTACACTGAAGCTTTCTTT.

This clonotype was recorded a few times. The chain combines TRBV13 with TRBJ2-7; TRBD2 might be the D (5 bases). Looked up from germline, CDR1 is PRHDT and CDR2 is FYEKMQ (reference sequence). The CDR3 sequence is 11 residues long. V lost 4 bases and J lost 9, with 10 bases in between. In DNA form, the CDR3 reads TGTGCCAGCAGCTCTTCGGAGGTGCAGTACTTC. Its translation is CASSSSEVQYF.

The V gene is TRBV18, the J gene TRBJ2-7; possible D gene TRBD1, 5 bases. The CDR3 covers 14 residues. V was clipped by 5 bases and J by 6 bases, with 17 bases between them. Germline V gene data show CDR1 as KGHSH and CDR2 as LQKENI. The CDR3 DNA reads TGTGCCAGCTCATTGACGGATCAGGGTGGCGAGCAGTACTTC. This encodes CASSLTDQGGEQYF.

The V and J genes are TRBV11-2 and TRBJ2-7; tentative D call: TRBD2 (5 bases). CDR3 length: 14 amino acids. V was clipped by 6 bases and J by 3 bases, with 15 bases between them. In germline, CDR1 is SGHAT, CDR2 FQNNGV. The CDR3 region has the DNA TGTGCCAGCAGTCCGGTGACGGGGTTCTACGAGCAGTACTTC. Its translation is CASSPVTGFYEQYF. Combining the CDR3 with reference TRBV11-2 and TRBJ2-7 gives the whole variable domain EAGVAQSPRYKIIEKRQSVAFWCNPISGHATLYWYQQILGQGPKLLIQFQNNGVVDDSQLPKDRFSAERLKGVDSTLKIQPAKLEDSAVYLCASSPVTGFYEQYFGPGTRLTVT.

This sequence joins TRBV24-1 and TRBJ2-1; D ambiguous. V shed 6 bases and J shed 6 bases, with 11 bases lying between them. The CDR3 is 13 amino acids. From germline, CDR1 is KGHDR and CDR2 SFDVKD. CDR3 sequence reads: CATSRTNSNEQFF. As DNA, the CDR3 is TGTGCCACCAGTCGGACGAACTCCAATGAGCAGTTCTTC.

This clonotype was detected many times. This chain connects TRBV4-1 to TRBJ2-1; 9 bases agree with TRBD1. Per germline, CDR1 MGHRA and CDR2 YSYEKL. V lost 11 bases to trimming and J lost 8 bases; unmatched junction nucleotides: 10. This CDR3 comprises 13 residues. The CDR3 nucleotides are TGCGCCGGCGGGACAGGGCTTCGGGATGAGCAGTTCTTC. This encodes CAGGTGLRDEQFF.

The chain has TRBV20-1 and TRBJ2-7; the match to TRBD1 covers 8 bases. The CDR3 spans 13 residues. CDR1 is DFQATT, CDR2 SNEGSKA, per germline (reference sequence). V was pared by 4 bases and J by 4 bases, with 6 bases of the junction left unmatched. CDR3 sequence reads: CSAKGQGLYEQYF. The CDR3, as DNA: TGCAGTGCTAAAGGACAGGGATTATACGAGCAGTACTTC.

This clonotype has just a few counts. One end of the junction does not line up with germline, which may come from a read error. The chain carries TRBV5-1 and TRBJ2-3, with 9 bases fitting TRBD2. Germline V gene lookup returns CDR1 SGHRS and CDR2 YFSETQ. The CDR3 is 17 residues long. CDR3 amino acids: CASSLVGLAGLTDTQYF. The CDR3 coding sequence is TGTGCCAGCAGCTTAGTTGGCCTAGCGGGACTTACAGATACGCAGTATTTT.

Comments on this clonotype: A read error is possible here, since a much larger clone lies one base away. The gene calls are TRBV20-1 and TRBJ2-1, with 8 bases lining up with TRBD2. The closer fit of TRBJ2-7 to the DNA end suggests the J call may be wrong. The CDR3 consists of 15 residues. Looked up from germline, CDR1 is DFQATT and CDR2 is SNEGSKA (reference sequence). The CDR3 protein is CSARDWGLDYNEQYF. In DNA form, the CDR3 reads TGCAGTGCTAGAGATTGGGGACTAGACTACAATGAGCAGTACTTC.

A note on this clonotype: An end of the junction does not agree with germline; a read error may underlie this. This chain uses TRBV10-3 with TRBJ2-7; D gene unclear. The CDR3 sequence is 13 residues long. Germline CDR1 ENHRY, CDR2 SYGVKD. The CDR3 region is CAIRESLTYEQYF. CDR3 bases: TGTGCCATCAGGGAGTCGTTAACCTACGAGCAGTACTTC.

There are many counts of this clonotype. One junction end does not reproduce the germline sequence, and a read error may be involved. The chain is built from TRBV12-3 or TRBV12-4 and TRBJ2-7, with D possibly TRBD2 on 5 matching bases. The CDR3 contains 14 residues. CDR3 in amino acids: CASRLARDSYEQYF. CDR3 coding DNA: TGTGCCAGCAGATTAGCGAGGGATTCCTACGAGCAGTACTTC.

The chain links TRBV5-5 to TRBJ1-1; weak D call: TRBD1 (6 bases). Germline assignment: CDR1 SGHKS and CDR2 YYEKEE (reference sequence). V lost 4 bases, J lost 2 bases, and 12 bases lay in between. There are 14 residues in the CDR3. This chain's CDR3 is CASSIRQENTEAFF. The CDR3 DNA follows: TGTGCCAGCAGCATCCGACAGGAAAACACTGAAGCTTTCTTT. The full variable domain, with the rest looked up from reference TRBV5-5 and TRBJ1-1, is DAGVTQSPTHLIKTRGQQVTLRCSPISGHKSVSWYQQVLGQGPQFIFQYYEKEERGRGNFPDRFSARQFPNYSSELNVNALLLGDSALYLCASSIRQENTEAFFGQGTRLTVV.

The chain links TRBV28 to TRBJ2-4; possibly TRBD2 for D (6 bases). V was cut by 8 bases and J by 7 bases, with 18 bases left in between. This CDR3 has 14 residues. Germline values: CDR1 MDHEN, CDR2 SYDVKM. CDR3 DNA: TGTGCCAGCGGGATGCGAGGAGGGCGGAACATTCAGTACTTC. It translates to CASGMRGGRNIQYF.

This clonotype was recorded a few times. The rearrangement links TRBV27 to TRBJ1-6, with no clear D. The germline V gene has CDR1 MNHEY and CDR2 SMNVEV (reference sequence). There are 14 residues in the CDR3. Trimming removed 4 bases from V and 7 bases from J, with 11 bases in between. The CDR3 DNA sequence: TGTGCCAGCAGTTCGGACCCGAGGAATTCACCCCTCCACTTT. It is translated as CASSSDPRNSPLHF.